Following are 18 T cell receptor beta chains from one sample sequenced in a study of blood T cell repertoires in COVID-19. The table came from immunoSEQ multiplex PCR; TCRdb's copy has only in-frame clones and leaves some out. The sample holds around 130,000 clones; around 88% are singletons and the top ten take around 19%. The sequencing sample was made of peripheral blood. The source of these receptors is a woman aged 45-65 years who had recovered from COVID-19.

A single count supports this clone. The gene calls are TRBV4-3 and TRBJ2-1; 11 bases match TRBD2. CDR3 size: 17 residues. Germline trimming cut 3 bases from V and 2 bases from J; bases unmatched to any gene: 6. Germline assignment: CDR1 LGHNA and CDR2 YSLEER. The CDR3 sequence is CASSQELAGGPYNEQFF. The CDR3 coding sequence is TGCGCCAGCAGCCAGGAGCTAGCGGGAGGACCCTACAATGAGCAGTTCTTC.

The chain employs TRBV20-1 and TRBJ2-7; TRBD2 matches at 8 bases. This CDR3 is built from 11 residues. The junction had 3 bases not matched to a gene; V was cut back by 7 bases and J by 4 bases. Germline V gene sequence: CDR1 DFQATT, CDR2 SNEGSKA (reference sequence). This chain's CDR3 is CSVASGYEQYF. CDR3 nucleotide sequence: TGCAGTGTAGCTAGCGGGTACGAGCAGTACTTC.

This clone was observed a handful of times. The CDR3 coding sequence is TGTGCCAGCAGCTTAGTGACGGGCAGGGGAACTGAAGCTTTCTTT. This translates into CASSLVTGRGTEAFF. The V gene is TRBV7-9, the J gene TRBJ1-1; weak D call: TRBD1 (6 bases). Germline loops: CDR1 SEHNR, CDR2 FQNEAQ (reference sequence). V was clipped by 1 base and J by 5 bases, with 14 bases between them. There are 15 residues in the CDR3. The full variable domain, completed using reference TRBV7-9 and TRBJ1-1, is DTGVSQNPRHKITKRGQNVTFRCDPISEHNRLYWYRQTLGQGPEFLTYFQNEAQLEKSRLLSDRFSAERPKGSFSTLEIQRTEQGDSAMYLCASSLVTGRGTEAFFGQGTRLTVV.

This clone was seen a few times. The CDR3 DNA is TGTGCCAGCAGCTGGGGGGCTAGCGGAGAGACCCAGTACTTC. This codes for CASSWGASGETQYF. The V gene is TRBV7-9, the J gene TRBJ2-5, with D possibly being TRBD2 (7 bases). Germline V gene data show CDR1 as SEHNR and CDR2 as FQNEAQ (reference sequence). This CDR3 has 14 amino acids. V was cut by 4 bases and J by 4 bases, with 13 bases left in between.

The rearrangement links TRBV7-3 to TRBJ2-1; D unclear. There are 15 residues in the CDR3. Germline CDR1 and CDR2: SGHTA and FQGTGA. The V and J ends lost 5 bases and 4 bases respectively, with 15 bases between them. The CDR3 sequence is CASSLSPGSYNEQFF. The CDR3 nucleotides are TGTGCCAGCAGCCTCTCACCAGGATCATACAATGAGCAGTTCTTC.

The V gene is TRBV9, the J gene TRBJ1-1; no definite D call. The CDR3 consists of 13 residues. Germline V gives CDR1 SGDLS, CDR2 YYNGEE. Trimming removed 0 bases from V and 5 bases from J, with 8 bases in between. CDR3 in amino acids: CASSVGGETEAFF. CDR3 nucleotides: TGTGCCAGCAGCGTAGGAGGAGAAACTGAAGCTTTCTTT.

This rearrangement joins TRBV27 to TRBJ2-7; unclear D gene. Germline V CDR1 and CDR2: MNHEY, SMNVEV (reference sequence). V lost 6 bases and J lost 3, with 12 bases in between. The CDR3 runs to 13 residues. Here the CDR3 reads CASRLTERYEQYF. The CDR3 DNA sequence: TGTGCCAGCAGACTGACTGAACGCTACGAGCAGTACTTC.

V usage is TRBV12-5 and J usage is TRBJ2-1; 9 nucleotides match TRBD2. CDR3 length: 16 amino acids. From germline, CDR1 is LGHNT and CDR2 FRNRAP. J lost 7 bases, V lost 0 bases, and 7 bases had no gene match. The CDR3 nucleotides read TGTGCTAGTGGTTTGGTGTTAGTTAGCGGGGGTAATGAGCAGTTCTTC. The encoded protein is CASGLVLVSGGNEQFF.

The rearrangement uses TRBV7-9 and TRBJ1-3; D gene ambiguous. The CDR3 sequence is 13 residues long. Germline CDR1 is SEHNR and CDR2 is FQNEAQ (reference sequence). The ends were cut back, 8 bases at V and 4 bases at J, with 12 bases in the middle. The CDR3 protein is CASANLRGNTIYF. The CDR3 nucleotides read TGTGCCAGCGCCAACCTACGGGGAAACACCATATATTTT.

The rearrangement uses TRBV9 and TRBJ2-1; 8 positions match TRBD2. V shed 0 bases, J shed 9 bases, and the junction held 8 bases outside the gene matches. Germline CDR1 reads SGDLS; CDR2 reads YYNGEE. The CDR3 has 15 amino acids. The DNA of the CDR3 is TGTGCCAGCAGCGTAGTTAGCGGGAATATGGCTGAGCAGTTCTTC. Residues: CASSVVSGNMAEQFF.

V gene TRBV18 combines with J gene TRBJ1-2, with 8 bases identical to TRBD1. The CDR3 length is 13 residues. V trimming: 6 bases; J trimming: 6 bases; junction bases outside the gene matches: 6. Germline loops: CDR1 KGHSH, CDR2 LQKENI. The CDR3 protein is CASSPGQVDGYTF. The DNA for the CDR3 is TGTGCCAGCTCCCCGGGACAGGTTGATGGCTACACCTTC.

The V and J genes are TRBV2 and TRBJ2-3; possible D gene TRBD2, 5 bases. Per the germline V gene, CDR1 is SNHLY and CDR2 is FYNNEI. The V end lost 10 bases, the J end lost 6 bases, and 14 bases lay between the germline ends. The CDR3 length is 12 residues. CDR3 loop: CATGPSGDTQYF. DNA of the CDR3: TGTGCCACAGGACCATCGGGGGATACGCAGTATTTT.

The CDR3: CASSLGQGTETQYF. The CDR3 DNA reads as TGTGCCAGCAGCTTAGGACAGGGGACGGAGACCCAGTACTTC. The chain links TRBV7-3 to TRBJ2-5, with 9 positions matching TRBD1. Per germline, CDR1 SGHTA and CDR2 FQGTGA. The CDR3 is 14 residues long. The trim removed 2 bases at V and 5 bases at J, leaving 3 bases unmatched.

The rearrangement joins TRBV7-8 to TRBJ2-1, with 11 nucleotides matching TRBD2. V gave up 1 base and J gave up 7 bases; unmatched junction bases: 3. The V gene's germline CDR1 is SGHVS and CDR2 FQNEAQ. CDR3 length: 15 residues. CDR3 sequence (DNA): TGTGCCAGCAGCTTAGTAGCGGGGGGGCGGAATGAGCAGTTCTTC. It encodes CASSLVAGGRNEQFF. Filled out from reference TRBV7-8 and TRBJ2-1, the complete variable domain reads GAGVSQSPRYKVAKRGQDVALRCDPISGHVSLFWYQQALGQGPEFLTYFQNEAQLDKSGLPSDRFFAERPEGSVSTLKIQRTQQEDSAVYLCASSLVAGGRNEQFFGPGTRLTVL.

The chain carries TRBV5-8 and TRBJ1-1, with a weak D call TRBD1 (5 bases). This CDR3 comprises 15 residues. The germline V and J ends were trimmed by 4 bases and 1 base, with 14 bases remaining between them. CDR1 is SGHTS and CDR2 is YDEGEE in the germline V gene. The CDR3 region is CASSPWGGSNTEAFF. CDR3 sequence (DNA): TGTGCCAGCAGCCCATGGGGGGGGTCGAACACTGAAGCTTTCTTT.

The genes are TRBV5-4 and TRBJ2-5; D might be TRBD1 (5 bases). The germline gives CDR1 SGHNT, CDR2 YYREEE (reference sequence). There are 14 residues in the CDR3. V lost 1 base to trimming and J lost 2 bases, with 9 bases between them. CDR3 sequence: CASSLQGGQETQYF. In DNA form, the CDR3 reads TGTGCCAGCAGCTTGCAGGGTGGGCAAGAGACCCAGTACTTC.

The rearrangement joins TRBV5-1 to TRBJ2-2; TRBD2 is a possible D gene (6 bases). The germline V and J ends were trimmed by 2 bases and 0 bases, with 14 bases remaining between them. This CDR3 contains 17 residues. From germline, CDR1 is SGHRS and CDR2 YFSETQ. The CDR3 sequence: CASSFIVERANTGELFF. The CDR3 DNA sequence: TGCGCCAGCAGCTTTATTGTCGAGCGGGCGAACACCGGGGAGCTGTTTTTT.

J is TRBJ1-1 and V is TRBV7-4; D gene ambiguous. The germline CDR1 and CDR2 sequences are SGHVT and SQSDAQ. V shed 3 bases and J shed 11 bases, with 19 bases lying between them. This CDR3 contains 14 residues. This CDR3 reads CASSFHFRRQSAFF. In DNA, the CDR3 is TGTGCCAGCAGCTTTCACTTCCGGCGGCAAAGCGCTTTCTTT.